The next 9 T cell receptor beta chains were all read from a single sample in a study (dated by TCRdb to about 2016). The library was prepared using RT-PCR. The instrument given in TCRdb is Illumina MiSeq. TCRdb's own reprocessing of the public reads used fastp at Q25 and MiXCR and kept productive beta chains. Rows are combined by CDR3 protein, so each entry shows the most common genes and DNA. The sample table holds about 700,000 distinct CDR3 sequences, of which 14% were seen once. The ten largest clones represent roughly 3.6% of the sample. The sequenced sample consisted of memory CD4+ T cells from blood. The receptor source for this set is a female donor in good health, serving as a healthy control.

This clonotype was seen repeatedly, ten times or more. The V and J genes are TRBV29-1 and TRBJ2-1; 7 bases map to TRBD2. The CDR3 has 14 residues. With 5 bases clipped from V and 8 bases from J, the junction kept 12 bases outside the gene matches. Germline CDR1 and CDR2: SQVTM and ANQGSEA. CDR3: CSVFFGFGGDEQFF. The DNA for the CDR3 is TGCAGCGTTTTTTTTGGATTTGGGGGGGATGAGCAGTTCTTC.

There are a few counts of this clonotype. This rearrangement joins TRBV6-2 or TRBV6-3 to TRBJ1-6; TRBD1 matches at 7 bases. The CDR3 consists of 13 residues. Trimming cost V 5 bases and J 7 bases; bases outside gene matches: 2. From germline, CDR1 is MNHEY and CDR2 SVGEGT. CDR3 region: CASSATGNSPLHF. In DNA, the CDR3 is TGTGCCAGCAGTGCGACAGGGAATTCACCCCTCCACTTT.

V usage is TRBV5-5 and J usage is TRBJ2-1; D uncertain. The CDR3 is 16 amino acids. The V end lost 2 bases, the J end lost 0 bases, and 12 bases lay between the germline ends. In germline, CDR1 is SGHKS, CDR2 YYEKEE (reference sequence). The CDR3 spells CASSFGMDSSYNEQFF. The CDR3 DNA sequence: TGTGCCAGCAGCTTTGGTATGGATAGCTCCTACAATGAGCAGTTCTTC.

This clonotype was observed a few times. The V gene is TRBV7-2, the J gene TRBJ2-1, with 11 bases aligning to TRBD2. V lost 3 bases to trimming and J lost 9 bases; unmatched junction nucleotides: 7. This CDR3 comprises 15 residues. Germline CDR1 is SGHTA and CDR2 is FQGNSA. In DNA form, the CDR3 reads TGTGCCAGCAGCTTTAGCGGGGGGGTCGGAAGTGAGCAGTTCTTC. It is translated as CASSFSGGVGSEQFF.

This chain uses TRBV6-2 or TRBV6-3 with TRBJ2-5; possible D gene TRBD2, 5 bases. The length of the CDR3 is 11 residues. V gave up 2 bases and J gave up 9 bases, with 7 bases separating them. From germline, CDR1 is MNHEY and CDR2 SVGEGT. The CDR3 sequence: CASSYEEAQYF. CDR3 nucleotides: TGTGCCAGCAGTTACGAGGAGGCCCAGTACTTC.

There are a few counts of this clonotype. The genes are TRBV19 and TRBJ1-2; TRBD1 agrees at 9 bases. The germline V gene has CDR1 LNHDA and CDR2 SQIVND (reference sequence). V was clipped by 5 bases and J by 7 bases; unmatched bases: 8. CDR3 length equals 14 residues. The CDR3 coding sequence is TGTGCCAGTAGTCGCGACAGGGGGAGAGGTGGCTACACCTTC. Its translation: CASSRDRGRGGYTF.

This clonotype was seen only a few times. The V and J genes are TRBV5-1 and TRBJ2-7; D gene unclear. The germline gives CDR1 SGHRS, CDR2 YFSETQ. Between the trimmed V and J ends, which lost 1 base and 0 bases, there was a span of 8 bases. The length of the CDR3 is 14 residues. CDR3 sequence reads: CASSLMPDSYEQYF. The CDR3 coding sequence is TGCGCCAGCAGCTTGATGCCGGACTCCTACGAGCAGTACTTC.

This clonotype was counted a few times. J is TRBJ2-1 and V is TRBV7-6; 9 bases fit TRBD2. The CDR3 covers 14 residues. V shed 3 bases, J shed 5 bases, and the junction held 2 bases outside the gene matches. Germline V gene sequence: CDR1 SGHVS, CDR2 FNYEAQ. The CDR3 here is CASSFLAGNNEQFF. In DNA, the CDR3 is TGTGCCAGCAGCTTTCTAGCGGGGAACAATGAGCAGTTCTTC. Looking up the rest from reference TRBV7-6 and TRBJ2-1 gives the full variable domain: GAGVSQSPRYKVTKRGQDVALRCDPISGHVSLYWYRQALGQGPEFLTYFNYEAQQDKSGLPNDRFSAERPEGSISTLTIQRTEQRDSAMYRCASSFLAGNNEQFFGPGTRLTVL.

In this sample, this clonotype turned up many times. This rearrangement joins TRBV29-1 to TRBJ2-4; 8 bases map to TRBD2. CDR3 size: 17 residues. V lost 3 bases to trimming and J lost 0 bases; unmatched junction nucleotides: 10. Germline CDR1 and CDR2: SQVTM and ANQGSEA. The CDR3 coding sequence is TGCAGCGTTGACGGCGGGGGGCCCCTATTAGCCAAAAACATTCAGTACTTC. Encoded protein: CSVDGGGPLLAKNIQYF.